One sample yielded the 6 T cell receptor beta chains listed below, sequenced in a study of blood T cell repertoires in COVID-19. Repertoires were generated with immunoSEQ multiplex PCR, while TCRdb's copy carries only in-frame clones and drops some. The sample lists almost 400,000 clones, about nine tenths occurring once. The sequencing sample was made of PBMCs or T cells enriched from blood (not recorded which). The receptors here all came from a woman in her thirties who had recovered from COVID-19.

The chain's CDR3 is CASSLGQYYGYTF. CDR3 nucleotide sequence: TGTGCCAGCAGCCTAGGACAGTACTATGGCTACACCTTC. The rearrangement links TRBV6-5 to TRBJ1-2; D is possibly TRBD1 (6 bases). The CDR3 covers 13 residues. V lost 6 bases and J 3 bases, leaving 11 bases between the germline ends. From germline, CDR1 is MNHEY and CDR2 SVGAGI.

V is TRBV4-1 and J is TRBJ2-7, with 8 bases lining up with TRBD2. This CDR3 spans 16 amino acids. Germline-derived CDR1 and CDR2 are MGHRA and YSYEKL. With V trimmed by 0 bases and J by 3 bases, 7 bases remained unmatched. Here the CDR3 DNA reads TGCGCCAGCAGCCAAGAAGACAGCGGGAGAGGCTACGAGCAGTACTTC. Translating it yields CASSQEDSGRGYEQYF.

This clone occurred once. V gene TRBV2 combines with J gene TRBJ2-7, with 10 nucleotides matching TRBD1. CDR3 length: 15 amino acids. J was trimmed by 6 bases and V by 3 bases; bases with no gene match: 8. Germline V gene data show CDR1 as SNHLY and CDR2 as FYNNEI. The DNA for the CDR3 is TGTGCCAGCAGTGATGGGACAGGGGAGGAGAGCGAGCAGTACTTC. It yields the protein CASSDGTGEESEQYF.

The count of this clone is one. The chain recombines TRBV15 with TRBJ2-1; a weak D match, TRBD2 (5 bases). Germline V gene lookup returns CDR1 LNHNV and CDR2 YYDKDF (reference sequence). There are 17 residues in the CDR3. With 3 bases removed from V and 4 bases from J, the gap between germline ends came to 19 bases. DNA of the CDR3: TGTGCCACCAGCAGCCAATCCTATGGCGGGCCTTACAATGAGCAGTTCTTC. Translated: CATSSQSYGGPYNEQFF.

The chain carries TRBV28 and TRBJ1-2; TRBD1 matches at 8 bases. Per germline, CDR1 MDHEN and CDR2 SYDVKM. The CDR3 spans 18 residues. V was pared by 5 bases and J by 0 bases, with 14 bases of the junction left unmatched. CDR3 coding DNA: TGTGCCAGCAGTCCCTCCGGGACAGGTCCACCCCCTAACTATGGCTACACCTTC. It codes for CASSPSGTGPPPNYGYTF.

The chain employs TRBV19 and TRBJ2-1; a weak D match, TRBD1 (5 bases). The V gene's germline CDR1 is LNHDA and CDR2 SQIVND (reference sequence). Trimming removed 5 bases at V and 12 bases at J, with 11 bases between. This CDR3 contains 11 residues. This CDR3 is CASSPGLGQFF. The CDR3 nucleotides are TGTGCCAGTAGTCCAGGGCTAGGGCAGTTCTTC.